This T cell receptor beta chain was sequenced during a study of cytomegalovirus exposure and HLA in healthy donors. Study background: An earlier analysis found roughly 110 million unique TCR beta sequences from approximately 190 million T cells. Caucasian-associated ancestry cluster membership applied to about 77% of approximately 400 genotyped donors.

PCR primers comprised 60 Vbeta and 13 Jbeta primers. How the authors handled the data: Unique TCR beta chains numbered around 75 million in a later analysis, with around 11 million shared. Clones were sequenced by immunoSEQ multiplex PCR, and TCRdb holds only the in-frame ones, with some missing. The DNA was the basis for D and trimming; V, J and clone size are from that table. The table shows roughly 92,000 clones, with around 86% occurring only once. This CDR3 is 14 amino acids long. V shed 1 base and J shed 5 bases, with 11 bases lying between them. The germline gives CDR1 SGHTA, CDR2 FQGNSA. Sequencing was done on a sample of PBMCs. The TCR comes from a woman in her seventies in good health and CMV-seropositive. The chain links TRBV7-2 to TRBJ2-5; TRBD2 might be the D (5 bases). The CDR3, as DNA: TGTGCCAGCAGCTTAGAACTAGGTCGGGAGACCCAGTACTTC. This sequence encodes CASSLELGRETQYF.